This record looks at one T cell receptor (beta chain) sequence and its context. The antigen remains undetermined. These data come from a study of early T cells in non-severe SARS-CoV-2 infection. In the library, individual cDNA molecules carried attached unique molecular identifiers. TCRdb processed the 5' RACE reads anew with MiXCR; each CDR3 protein has one entry. The sample includes just under 85,000 distinct CDR3 sequences, around 9.3% of them seen just once. V lost 5 bases, J lost 8 bases, and 9 bases lay in between. CDR3 length: 12 residues. Germline assignment: CDR1 SGHNT and CDR2 YENEEA. The study's findings and limits: Anti-spike CD8 responses were favored by VDJdb matching, which missed private and CD4 specificities.

The TCR was taken from an adult who was a healthcare worker with PCR-confirmed SARS-CoV-2 infection or an uninfected control (not recorded which). The J gene is TRBJ2-2, the V gene TRBV11-3, with D possibly matching TRBD2 (6 bases). The source material was whole blood, sampled at baseline. CDR3 amino acids: CASSRGGGELFF. CDR3 DNA sequence: TGTGCCAGCAGCCGTGGAGGGGGGGAGCTGTTTTTT.